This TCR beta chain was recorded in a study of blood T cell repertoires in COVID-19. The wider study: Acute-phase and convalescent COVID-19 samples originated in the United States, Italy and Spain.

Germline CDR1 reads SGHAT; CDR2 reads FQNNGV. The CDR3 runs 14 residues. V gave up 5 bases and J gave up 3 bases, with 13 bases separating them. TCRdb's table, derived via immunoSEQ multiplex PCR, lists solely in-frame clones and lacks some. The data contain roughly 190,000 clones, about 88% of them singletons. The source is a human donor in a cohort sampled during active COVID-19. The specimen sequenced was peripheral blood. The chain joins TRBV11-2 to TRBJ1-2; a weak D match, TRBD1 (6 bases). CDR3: CASSPQGLDYGYTF. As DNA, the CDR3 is TGTGCCAGCAGCCCACAGGGCTTGGACTATGGCTACACCTTC.